This T cell receptor beta chain was documented in a study of regulatory T cells in long-lasting Graves disease. The CDR3 consists of 17 residues. V was clipped by 3 bases and J by 1 base, with 18 bases between them. Germline CDR1 and CDR2: SNHLY and FYNNEI. Findings and limits, study-wide: Those with persistent disease had in common more public clonotypes (about 3,000) than new patients (about 900).

In building TCR beta libraries, iRepertoire HTBI primers were used together with Arm-PCR of CDR3 regions. TCRdb used MiXCR to reprocess the multiplex PCR reads, holding one entry per CDR3 protein. The sample lists 600,000 to 850,000 distinct CDR3 sequences; 25% to 35% were seen once. Documented time point: persistent/refractory GD, antithyroid drugs over 5 years with positive TRAb. Extracted PBMC RNA gave rise to the TCR library. In this cohort, patients came from an endocrinology department located in Xi'an, China. The peripheral blood volume drawn was around 10 milliliters, and it was collected into EDTA tubes. Notes on this clonotype: Antigen: not known.

The sample was peripheral blood mononuclear cells (PBMCs), taken when the disease was refractory, from a patient treated with antithyroid drugs. The chain recombines TRBV2 with TRBJ2-5; TRBD1 is a possible D gene (6 bases). The TCR sequence derives from a female donor with Graves disease. In DNA form, the CDR3 reads TGTGCCAGCAGTGAGGGAACGACAGGTTCAGTCCAAGAGACCCAGTACTTC. It encodes CASSEGTTGSVQETQYF.